A selection of T cell receptor beta chains follows, all from one sample in a study of blood T cells in healthy people across ages. TCRdb recomputed calls from the 5' RACE reads with MiXCR, one row per CDR3 protein. The sample includes more than 800,000 distinct CDR3 sequences, about 30% of them seen just once. The material sequenced was blood. These receptors were collected from a woman of 80 years or more in good health. The CDR3 runs from the conserved cysteine through the conserved F or W. D genes are given only for firm matches. For some rows the clone size is stated as once, few or many, or as a class when expanded; others skip it.

j_call clone_size v_call d_call cdr3_nt cdr3_aa
TRBJ1-2 - TRBV6-1 TRBD1 TGTGCCAGCAGGCCCTTACCCGGGACAGGGGTTAACTATGGCTACACCTTC CASRPLPGTGVNYGYTF
TRBJ2-5 - TRBV7-8 TRBD2 TGTGGCAGCAGCTTCGGACTAGCCCAAGAGACCCAGTACTTC CGSSFGLAQETQYF
TRBJ1-2 few TRBV7-8 TRBD1 TGTGCCAGCAGCCAGGGACAGCGCTATGGCTACACCTTC CASSQGQRYGYTF
TRBJ1-2 many TRBV5-5 TRBD1 TGTGCCAGCAGCCCGGGGACAGGGAGAAACTATGGCTACACCTTC CASSPGTGRNYGYTF
TRBJ2-7 many TRBV6-2/TRBV6-3 - TGTGCCAGCACCAGACAGACACCCTCGTCCTACGAGCAGTACTTC CASTRQTPSSYEQYF
TRBJ1-1 - TRBV14 - TGTGCCAGCAGCCAAAGTCACGGTATAAACACTGAAGCTTTCTTT CASSQSHGINTEAFF
TRBJ1-1 once TRBV20-1 - TGCAGTGCTAGAGATCTCGGGGGAACGGATCCTGAAGCTTTCTTT CSARDLGGTDPEAFF
TRBJ1-2 few TRBV20-1 TRBD1 TGCAGTGCGGGTACGGGACAGGGCGACTACACCTTC CSAGTGQGDYTF
TRBJ2-1 - TRBV20-1 TRBD1 TGCAGTGCTAGAGGGGGACAGGGCTCCTACAATGAGCAGTTCTTC CSARGGQGSYNEQFF
TRBJ2-7 - TRBV10-3 TRBD1 TGTGCCATCAGTGAGGGTCCGGACAGGGGGATCTACGAGCAGTACTTC CAISEGPDRGIYEQYF
TRBJ2-3 - TRBV5-4 - TGTGCCAGCAGCTCCCTTGCACGTGGGATTGATACGCAGTATTTT CASSSLARGIDTQYF
TRBJ2-5 - TRBV7-9 - TGTGCCAGCAGCGCTCGACGGGTGGAGGGTAATGAGCAGTACTTC CASSARRVEGNEQYF
TRBJ2-5 many TRBV3-1 - TGTGCCAGCAGCGCCGGGAGAAAAGAGACCCAGTACTTC CASSAGRKETQYF
TRBJ2-3 medium-sized TRBV7-2 - TGTGCCAGCAGCTTAAGGTGGGCAACCACTAGCACAGATACGCAGTATTTT CASSLRWATTSTDTQYF
TRBJ2-4 - TRBV21-1 - TGTGCCAGCAGCGCTCAAGCCGGGGTTAGCTCCAAAAACATTCAGTACTTC CASSAQAGVSSKNIQYF
TRBJ1-5 few TRBV20-1 - TGCAGTGCTACCCTCCATAGCAATCAGCCCCAGCATTTT CSATLHSNQPQHF
TRBJ2-3 - TRBV6-1 TRBD1 TGTGCCAGCACTATGACAGGGGGCACAGATACGCAGTATTTT CASTMTGGTDTQYF
TRBJ2-5 many TRBV20-1 TRBD2 TGCAGTGCAAAAAAGGGACTAGCGGGGGGCCAAGAGACCCAGTACTTC CSAKKGLAGGQETQYF
TRBJ2-6 few TRBV5-1 - TGCGCCAGCAAAGGTCTCTCTGGGGCCAACGTCCTGACTTTC CASKGLSGANVLTF
TRBJ2-3 - TRBV20-1 - TGCAGTGCTAAATGGGGGGCCCGCGGAGATACGCAGTATTTT CSAKWGARGDTQYF
TRBJ2-5 few TRBV7-6 TRBD2 TGTGCCAGCAGCTCCCGGACTAGCGGAGAGTACAATGAGCAGTACTTC CASSSRTSGEYNEQYF
TRBJ2-7 many TRBV28 - TGTGCCAGCAGTTTTCAGAATATCAACGAGCAGTACTTC CASSFQNINEQYF
TRBJ2-7 - TRBV20-1 - TGCAGTGCCGTAGGGACTCGCCAAGAGACTCCGTACTTC CSAVGTRQETPYF
TRBJ1-2 many TRBV20-1 TRBD1 TGCAGTGCTAGAGATCCCCGGGACAGGGACGGCTACACCTTC CSARDPRDRDGYTF
TRBJ2-7 - TRBV6-6 TRBD2 TGTGCCAGCAGTTACGGGAGGGCACCGAATTACGAGCAGTACTTC CASSYGRAPNYEQYF
TRBJ2-1 - TRBV6-1 TRBD1 TGTGCCACCGAGCGCCAAGGTCGGGACAGCTTCTACGAGCAGTTCTTC CATERQGRDSFYEQFF
TRBJ2-7 - TRBV7-6 - TGTGCCAGCAGCTTAGGAGTAGGGATCGTAACAGACGAGCAGTACTTC CASSLGVGIVTDEQYF
TRBJ2-3 many TRBV6-6 - TGTGCCAGCAGTGATCCCCGCGGGGGCACAGATACGCAGTATTTT CASSDPRGGTDTQYF
TRBJ2-1 many TRBV3-1 TRBD1 TGTGCCAGCAGCCAAACGTTATCACAGGGGGAGTTCTTC CASSQTLSQGEFF
TRBJ1-5 - TRBV6-1 TRBD1 TGTGCCAGCAGTGAATTTTCCGGGACAGGGGTTGTGAAGGGGAATCAGCCCCAGCATTTT CASSEFSGTGVVKGNQPQHF
TRBJ2-4 few TRBV30 - TGTGCATTGGCGGGTGGATCCGGGGTCCAAAACATTCAGTACTTC CALAGGSGVQNIQYF
TRBJ2-5 many TRBV11-2 TRBD2 TGTGCCAGCAGACCGGGGGTAGCGGGTGAGACCCAGTACTTC CASRPGVAGETQYF
TRBJ1-3 - TRBV12-3/TRBV12-4 - TGTGCCAGCAGGTTGGTCATGACTGGAAACACCATATATTTT CASRLVMTGNTIYF
TRBJ2-3 few TRBV20-1 - TGCTGTGCCCAAAGGGTGGGGATCACAGATACGCAGTATTTT CCAQRVGITDTQYF
TRBJ2-3 many TRBV5-6 - TGTGCCAGCACAGGCCTGGCCACAGATACGCAGTATTTT CASTGLATDTQYF
TRBJ1-2 - TRBV5-1 - TGCGCCAGCAGCTTACGTTCAGCGCTCAACTATGGCTACACCTTC CASSLRSALNYGYTF
TRBJ2-3 many TRBV21-1 - TGTGCCAGCAACCCGACGCATACGCAGTATTTT CASNPTHTQYF
TRBJ2-1 many TRBV3-1 TRBD1 TGTGCCAGCAGCCAGGACAGGGGACCTGGCTACAATGAGCAGTTCTTC CASSQDRGPGYNEQFF
TRBJ2-5 - TRBV24-1 - TGTGCCACCAGTGATCCTTCAGGGGCACGGGAGACCCAGTACTTC CATSDPSGARETQYF
TRBJ2-1 - TRBV20-1 TRBD1 TGCAGTGCTAGTCTACAGGGGGCGAACAATGAGCAGTTCTTC CSASLQGANNEQFF
TRBJ2-1 few TRBV5-4 TRBD2 TGTGCCAGCAGTCGTAGCGGGGGGGAGCCCCGAGAGCAGTTCTTC CASSRSGGEPREQFF
TRBJ1-1 few TRBV11-2 - TGTGCCAGCAGGTTAGGGGGGAAACCTGAAGCTTTCTTT CASRLGGKPEAFF
TRBJ2-1 many TRBV27 - TGTGCCAGCAGTCCAGACGTTCCCGACTACAATGAGCAGTTCTTC CASSPDVPDYNEQFF
TRBJ1-2 - TRBV20-1 - TGCAGTGCTAGTCTCCACAGTGGCGGCTACACCTTC CSASLHSGGYTF
TRBJ1-5 few TRBV7-9 - TGTGCCAGCAGCTGGTCGGACAGCAATCAGCCCCAGCATTTT CASSWSDSNQPQHF
TRBJ2-7 - TRBV12-3/TRBV12-4 - TGTGCCAGCAGCCAGGGATTCTCAGGAGAGCAGTACTTC CASSQGFSGEQYF
TRBJ1-2 many TRBV20-1 - TGCAGTGCTAGAGACCTCCCCAACAGGTCGCGGGGTGGCTACACCTTC CSARDLPNRSRGGYTF
TRBJ1-2 many TRBV9 - TGTGCCAGCAGCGTAGGGTTCCGAGGGAACTATGGCTACACCTTC CASSVGFRGNYGYTF